These 15 T cell receptor beta chains were sequenced from one sample in a study of T cell changes during pregnancy in multiple sclerosis. The table came from immunoSEQ multiplex PCR; TCRdb's copy has only in-frame clones and leaves some out. The profile shows roughly 70,000 clones, around 92% of them singletons. Sequences were derived from peripheral blood, sampled before pregnancy. The receptor source for this set is a female donor with multiple sclerosis, enrolled in a pregnancy study.

This clone was detected once. The chain employs TRBV19 and TRBJ1-3; D remains unclear. Looked up from germline, CDR1 is LNHDA and CDR2 is SQIVND (reference sequence). The V and J ends lost 5 bases and 0 bases respectively, with 8 bases between them. The CDR3 length is 14 residues. The CDR3 is CASSWASSGNTIYF. The CDR3 coding sequence is TGTGCCAGTAGTTGGGCCTCCTCTGGAAACACCATATATTTT.

The chain employs TRBV6-4 and TRBJ1-2, with D possibly being TRBD1 (6 bases). Trimming removed 6 bases from V and 3 bases from J, with 17 bases in between. CDR3 length: 15 amino acids. Looked up from germline, CDR1 is MRHNA and CDR2 is SNTAGT. CDR3 sequence (DNA): TGTGCCAGCAGGACGGGACATCTAGGGGACTATGGCTACACCTTC. Translating gives CASRTGHLGDYGYTF.

V and J are TRBV6-6 and TRBJ2-2; the D gene is possibly TRBD2 (5 bases). The CDR3 consists of 16 residues. Trimming took off 2 bases at V and 1 base at J, with 11 bases between the two ends. Germline V gives CDR1 MNHNY, CDR2 SVGAGI (reference sequence). CDR3: CASSYTGTMNTGELFF. Written as DNA, the CDR3 is TGTGCCAGCAGTTACACGGGAACGATGAACACCGGGGAGCTGTTTTTT.

The rearrangement uses TRBV9 and TRBJ2-1; 9 positions match TRBD1. Germline V CDR1 and CDR2: SGDLS, YYNGEE. V dropped 3 bases and J dropped 1; count of bases not matched to a gene: 2. The length of the CDR3 is 15 residues. The DNA of the CDR3 is TGTGCCAGCAGCGCGGACAGGGGTTCCTACAATGAGCAGTTCTTC. Amino acids: CASSADRGSYNEQFF.

The rearrangement joins TRBV9 to TRBJ2-1; 9 nucleotides agree with TRBD2. V lost 3 bases and J lost 9; bases outside the gene matches: 16. The CDR3 consists of 17 residues. The V gene's germline CDR1 is SGDLS and CDR2 YYNGEE. The CDR3 nucleotides read TGTGCCAGCAGCGAGCGGCTGGTAGCGGGAGTAGTGGGTGAGCAGTTCTTC. Residues: CASSERLVAGVVGEQFF.

CDR3 in amino acids: CASSVEAGIAVLSSGNTIYF. In DNA, the CDR3 is TGTGCCAGCAGCGTAGAAGCTGGGATAGCGGTATTGTCCTCTGGAAACACCATATATTTT. This rearrangement joins TRBV9 to TRBJ1-3; D is ambiguous. Deletions cut 0 bases from V and 0 bases from J, with 22 bases between. Germline V gene sequence: CDR1 SGDLS, CDR2 YYNGEE. The length of the CDR3 is 20 residues. The complete variable domain, with remaining parts taken from reference TRBV9 and TRBJ1-3, reads DSGVTQTPKHLITATGQRVTLRCSPRSGDLSVYWYQQSLDQGLQFLIQYYNGEERAKGNILERFSAQQFPDLHSELNLSSLELGDSALYFCASSVEAGIAVLSSGNTIYFGEGSWLTVV.

The chain employs TRBV5-1 and TRBJ1-2; D not certain. V was pared by 5 bases and J by 8 bases, with 19 bases between. Germline CDR1 is SGHRS and CDR2 is YFSETQ. The CDR3 length is 14 residues. The CDR3 loop is CASRDAGIGRGYTF. The CDR3, as DNA: TGCGCCAGCAGGGATGCGGGCATCGGACGCGGCTACACCTTC.

J is TRBJ2-3 and V is TRBV4-3, with 8 bases identical to TRBD2. Germline V CDR1 and CDR2: LGHNA, YSLEER. The CDR3 extends over 17 amino acids. The V and J ends lost 0 bases and 4 bases, in that order; junction bases with no gene match: 9. The chain's CDR3 is CASSQEIEREFADTQYF. Written as DNA, the CDR3 is TGCGCCAGCAGCCAAGAGATTGAGCGGGAGTTCGCAGATACGCAGTATTTT.

The genes are TRBV7-8 and TRBJ2-7; 9 bases match TRBD1. The CDR3 contains 13 residues. V trimming: 5 bases; J trimming: 2 bases; junction bases outside the gene matches: 1. Germline CDR1 SGHVS, CDR2 FQNEAQ. The CDR3 region is CASSRDRAYEQYF. CDR3 coding DNA: TGTGCCAGCAGCCGGGACAGGGCCTACGAGCAGTACTTC.

This clone was seen only a few times. The CDR3 DNA follows: TGCGCCAGCAGCAAGTCCGGGAGGGGCCGAGACAATGAGCAGTTCTTC. It is translated as CASSKSGRGRDNEQFF. The chain uses TRBV4-3 and TRBJ2-1; 8 positions match TRBD2. Per the germline V gene, CDR1 is LGHNA and CDR2 is YSLEER. The V gene end was trimmed by 5 bases and the J gene end by 5 bases; junction bases not matched to a gene: 11. The CDR3 covers 16 residues.

This clone was picked up one time. V and J are TRBV21-1 and TRBJ1-1. TRBV21-1 is marked as a pseudogene. This CDR3 is built from 16 residues. The chain's CDR3 is CASRARGNSLNTEAFF. The CDR3 DNA reads TGTGCCAGCAGGGCTAGAGGAAACTCACTGAACACTGAAGCTTTCTTT.

This clone was seen only once. The V call is TRBV28, the J call TRBJ2-2; perhaps TRBD1 as D (6 bases). Germline V gene data show CDR1 as MDHEN and CDR2 as SYDVKM. This CDR3 comprises 16 residues. V lost 4 bases and J 0 bases, leaving 12 bases between the germline ends. CDR3: CASSSRDITNTGELFF. The CDR3 DNA sequence: TGTGCCAGCAGTTCCCGGGACATCACGAACACCGGGGAGCTGTTTTTT.

The rearrangement joins TRBV28 to TRBJ2-2; no firm D call. V shed 9 bases and J shed 7 bases, with 24 bases lying between them. The CDR3 runs 16 residues. Per the germline V gene, CDR1 is MDHEN and CDR2 is SYDVKM. The CDR3 loop reads CASRRKETRVFGELFF. CDR3 sequence (DNA): TGTGCCAGTCGACGGAAAGAGACAAGAGTCTTCGGGGAGCTGTTTTTT.

The rearrangement joins TRBV19 to TRBJ2-7; the match to TRBD1 covers 10 bases. Germline V CDR1 and CDR2: LNHDA, SQIVND (reference sequence). This CDR3 comprises 16 residues. The V and J ends lost 6 bases and 2 bases, in that order; junction bases with no gene match: 10. CDR3 in DNA: TGTGCCAGTAGCCCCATAGGGGGGACAGGGGCCTACGAGCAGTACTTC. Protein: CASSPIGGTGAYEQYF.

This clone was seen once. The CDR3 protein is CASSYPNRETQYF. Written as DNA, the CDR3 is TGTGCCAGCAGTTACCCTAATCGAGAGACCCAGTACTTC. J is TRBJ2-5 and V is TRBV6-5; D is ambiguous. V was trimmed by 2 bases and J by 4 bases, leaving 8 bases between them. This CDR3 has 13 residues. Germline lookup yields CDR1 MNHEY and CDR2 SVGAGI.